This TCR beta chain was identified during a study of blood T cells in healthy people across ages. All donors came from Russia, were Caucasian and healthy, and spanned ages about 6 to 90. This CDR3 is 17 amino acids long. J lost 7 bases, V lost 2 bases, and 9 bases had no gene match. Germline V CDR1 and CDR2: MNHNY, SVGAGI (reference sequence). A J-beta primer mix and a sample-barcoded 5' primer were used in a second PCR of about 6 to 12 cycles. TCRdb analysed the 5' RACE reads with MiXCR anew, one entry per CDR3 protein. The sample has 1.2 million to 1.5 million distinct CDR3 sequences; approximately 60% are singletons.

J is TRBJ2-1 and V is TRBV6-6, with 12 nucleotides matching TRBD2. This TCR derives from a man younger than 35 in good health. Sample: blood. The CDR3 DNA reads TGTGCCAGCAGTTACCCTTCGACTAGCGGGAGAGGTAATGAGCAGTTCTTC. Translated, it gives CASSYPSTSGRGNEQFF.